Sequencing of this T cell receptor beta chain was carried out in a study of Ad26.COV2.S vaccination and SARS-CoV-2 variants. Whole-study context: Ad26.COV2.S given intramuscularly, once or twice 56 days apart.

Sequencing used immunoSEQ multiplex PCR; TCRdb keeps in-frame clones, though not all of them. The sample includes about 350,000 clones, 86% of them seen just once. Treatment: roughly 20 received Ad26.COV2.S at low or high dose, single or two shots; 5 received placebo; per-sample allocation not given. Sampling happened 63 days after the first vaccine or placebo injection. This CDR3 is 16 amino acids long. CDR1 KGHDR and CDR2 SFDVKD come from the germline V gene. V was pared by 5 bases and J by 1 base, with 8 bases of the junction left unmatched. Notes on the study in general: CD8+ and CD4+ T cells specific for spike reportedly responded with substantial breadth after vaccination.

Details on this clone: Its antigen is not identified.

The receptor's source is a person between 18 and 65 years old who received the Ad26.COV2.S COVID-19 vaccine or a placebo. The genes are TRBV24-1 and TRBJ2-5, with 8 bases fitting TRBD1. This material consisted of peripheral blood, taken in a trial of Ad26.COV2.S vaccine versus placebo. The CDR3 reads CATSGQGAGFQETQYF. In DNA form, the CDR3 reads TGTGCCACCAGTGGGCAGGGGGCCGGATTCCAAGAGACCCAGTACTTC.